These 21 T cell receptor beta chains originate from one sample sequenced in a study of cytomegalovirus exposure and HLA in healthy donors. This table comes from immunoSEQ multiplex PCR, and its TCRdb copy is limited to in-frame clones, with some not included. The repertoire holds about 120,000 clones, 85% to 90% seen once, with 0.95% to 1.5% in the top ten. The specimen sequenced was PBMCs. These TCRs come from a woman in her late teens or twenties in good health and CMV-seronegative.

CDR3: CASRGRGGNTEAFF. Here the CDR3 DNA reads TGTGCCAGCAGGGGCCGCGGGGGGAACACTGAAGCTTTCTTT. The genes are TRBV5-4 and TRBJ1-1; D may be TRBD1 (5 bases). Germline V gives CDR1 SGHNT, CDR2 YYREEE (reference sequence). The CDR3 covers 14 residues. The V end lost 5 bases, the J end lost 1 base, and 12 bases lay between the germline ends.

The chain has TRBV2 and TRBJ1-5, with D perhaps TRBD1 (5 bases). The CDR3 extends over 14 amino acids. CDR1 is SNHLY, CDR2 FYNNEI, per germline. V was clipped by 4 bases and J by 3 bases, with 10 bases between them. The CDR3 here is CASSADSDNQPQHF. The CDR3 bases are TGTGCCAGCAGTGCCGACAGCGACAATCAGCCCCAGCATTTT.

The chain joins TRBV19 to TRBJ2-2; no firm D call. The CDR3 covers 12 residues. The V and J ends lost 5 bases and 6 bases respectively, with 7 bases between them. Germline CDR1 and CDR2: LNHDA and SQIVND (reference sequence). The CDR3 here is CASSPSAGELFF. CDR3 coding DNA: TGTGCCAGTAGTCCCTCTGCCGGGGAGCTGTTTTTT. Using reference TRBV19 and TRBJ2-2 for the parts outside the CDR3, the full variable domain is DGGITQSPKYLFRKEGQNVTLSCEQNLNHDAMYWYRQDPGQGLRLIYYSQIVNDFQKGDIAEGYSVSREKKESFPLTVTSAQKNPTAFYLCASSPSAGELFFGEGSRLTVL.

The J gene is TRBJ2-3, the V gene TRBV5-6; D gene uncertain. Deletions cut 2 bases from V and 0 bases from J, with 10 bases between. The CDR3 totals 15 residues. The V gene's germline CDR1 is SGHDT and CDR2 YYEEEE. The CDR3 bases are TGTGCCAGCAGCTTAGGCGGAGCTAGCACAGATACGCAGTATTTT. As protein: CASSLGGASTDTQYF.

This chain links TRBV5-1 with TRBJ2-2; no definite D call. CDR1 SGHRS and CDR2 YFSETQ come from the germline V gene. The V end lost 0 bases, the J end lost 4 bases, and 10 bases lay between the germline ends. The CDR3 sequence is 15 residues long. The CDR3 sequence is CASSLATAITGELFF. The DNA of the CDR3 is TGCGCCAGCAGCTTGGCAACAGCTATCACCGGGGAGCTGTTTTTT.

This clone has only a few counts. The gene calls are TRBV10-3 and TRBJ2-1; 9 bases are shared with TRBD1. Germline V gene sequence: CDR1 ENHRY, CDR2 SYGVKD. CDR3 size: 15 residues. The V and J ends lost 7 bases and 7 bases, in that order; junction bases with no gene match: 11. CDR3 sequence: CAINSRDREENEQFF. The CDR3 nucleotides read TGTGCCATCAACTCTCGGGACAGGGAGGAGAATGAGCAGTTCTTC.

This chain joins TRBV6-1 and TRBJ1-1; D is perhaps TRBD1 (5 bases). Between the trimmed V and J ends, which lost 3 bases and 3 bases, there was a span of 14 bases. CDR1 MNHNS and CDR2 SASEGT come from the germline V gene. The CDR3 spans 15 residues. Here the CDR3 reads CASSEFLGEDTEAFF. The CDR3 nucleotides read TGTGCCAGCAGTGAGTTTCTGGGGGAGGACACTGAAGCTTTCTTT.

The chain has TRBV7-8 and TRBJ2-7; D remains unclear. The CDR3 loop spans 14 amino acids. Trimming stripped 5 bases from V and 2 bases from J, with 13 bases between. Germline V CDR1 and CDR2: SGHVS, FQNEAQ. CDR3 sequence: CASSPTRIPYEQYF. The CDR3 bases are TGTGCCAGCAGCCCGACTCGCATCCCCTACGAGCAGTACTTC.

The chain uses TRBV2 and TRBJ2-5, with D possibly TRBD1 on 6 matching bases. Trimming stripped 6 bases from V and 4 bases from J, with 12 bases between. This CDR3 is 13 amino acids long. CDR1 SNHLY and CDR2 FYNNEI come from the germline V gene. Written as DNA, the CDR3 is TGTGCCAGCAGCCAGGACAGTCGAGAGACCCAGTACTTC. As protein: CASSQDSRETQYF.

The chain recombines TRBV19 with TRBJ1-2; D ambiguous. This CDR3 has 12 residues. With 1 base removed from V and 7 bases from J, the gap between germline ends came to 7 bases. Germline V CDR1 and CDR2: LNHDA, SQIVND (reference sequence). The CDR3 sequence: CASSIGARGYTF. CDR3 coding DNA: TGTGCCAGTAGTATAGGGGCCCGTGGCTACACCTTC.

The chain carries TRBV11-2 and TRBJ1-3; 9 bases are a match to TRBD1. The CDR3 contains 18 residues. Germline V lookup: CDR1 SGHAT, CDR2 FQNNGV. V was clipped by 5 bases and J by 3 bases; unmatched bases: 14. CDR3 sequence (DNA): TGTGCCAGCAGCATCGGGACAGGGCTGGCGAGGGATGGAAACACCATATATTTT. Protein product: CASSIGTGLARDGNTIYF.

In DNA form, the CDR3 reads TGTGCCAGCAGCCTACGGACTAGCGGGGGTGAGCAGTTCTTC. Residues: CASSLRTSGGEQFF. The chain has TRBV9 and TRBJ2-1; 13 bases agree with TRBD2. V lost 4 bases to trimming and J lost 9 bases; unmatched junction nucleotides: 4. This CDR3 is built from 14 residues. Germline CDR1 SGDLS, CDR2 YYNGEE. The variable domain in full, completed from reference TRBV9 and TRBJ2-1, reads DSGVTQTPKHLITATGQRVTLRCSPRSGDLSVYWYQQSLDQGLQFLIQYYNGEERAKGNILERFSAQQFPDLHSELNLSSLELGDSALYFCASSLRTSGGEQFFGPGTRLTVL.

The rearrangement links TRBV4-2 to TRBJ2-1; 12 nucleotides line up with TRBD2. The junction had 3 bases not matched to a gene; V was cut back by 0 bases and J by 6 bases. Germline CDR1 is LGHNA and CDR2 is YNFKEQ. The CDR3 covers 16 residues. The DNA of the CDR3 is TGTGCCAGCAGCCAAGACCTAGCGGGGGGGCGCAATGAGCAGTTCTTC. It codes for CASSQDLAGGRNEQFF.

This chain joins TRBV9 and TRBJ2-7; TRBD1 is a possible D gene (5 bases). V lost 3 bases and J 6 bases, leaving 16 bases between the germline ends. This CDR3 contains 14 residues. In germline, CDR1 is SGDLS, CDR2 YYNGEE. The CDR3 DNA follows: TGTGCCAGCAGCGCAGGTGCATTGGGGCCCGAGCAGTACTTC. It translates to CASSAGALGPEQYF.

The V call is TRBV4-1, the J call TRBJ2-5; possible D gene TRBD2, 6 bases. The CDR3 has 16 residues. V lost 1 base and J 2 bases, leaving 14 bases between the germline ends. Germline CDR1 is MGHRA and CDR2 is YSYEKL. CDR3 DNA sequence: TGCGCCAGCAGCCAAGGCGGTGGGCTAGCGCAAGAGACCCAGTACTTC. It is translated as CASSQGGGLAQETQYF.

This rearrangement joins TRBV7-3 to TRBJ2-3; D remains unclear. Looked up from germline, CDR1 is SGHTA and CDR2 is FQGTGA. Trimming took off 1 base at V and 0 bases at J, with 8 bases between the two ends. The CDR3 loop spans 15 amino acids. The CDR3 loop reads CASSLILTSTDTQYF. The CDR3 DNA reads TGTGCCAGCAGCTTAATACTAACTAGCACAGATACGCAGTATTTT.

This clone is a singleton in its sample. This sequence joins TRBV5-4 and TRBJ2-5; perhaps TRBD1 as D (6 bases). The V end was cut by 4 bases, the J end by 2 bases, with 12 bases between. The CDR3 totals 14 residues. CDR1 and CDR2 (germline): SGHNT, YYREEE (reference sequence). The CDR3 spells CASSAGQQQETQYF. CDR3 sequence (DNA): TGTGCCAGCAGCGCTGGACAGCAACAAGAGACCCAGTACTTC. The full variable domain, its missing parts supplied by reference TRBV5-4 and TRBJ2-5, is ETGVTQSPTHLIKTRGQQVTLRCSSQSGHNTVSWYQQALGQGPQFIFQYYREEENGRGNFPPRFSGLQFPNYSSELNVNALELDDSALYLCASSAGQQQETQYFGPGTRLLVL.

This rearrangement joins TRBV29-1 to TRBJ1-1; 8 bases are a match to TRBD1. V trimming: 7 bases; J trimming: 4 bases; junction bases outside the gene matches: 8. The CDR3 has 13 amino acids. CDR1 SQVTM and CDR2 ANQGSEA come from the germline V gene. For the CDR3, the DNA is TGCAGCGGGTCCAGGGGGCGAAGCACTGAAGCTTTCTTT. Its translation: CSGSRGRSTEAFF.

The chain is built from TRBV7-2 and TRBJ2-3; the match to TRBD2 covers 8 bases. Germline values: CDR1 SGHTA, CDR2 FQGNSA. The trim removed 3 bases at V and 4 bases at J, leaving 0 bases unmatched. This CDR3 is built from 13 residues. The CDR3 here is CASSFGGADTQYF. The CDR3 region has the DNA TGTGCCAGCAGCTTCGGGGGGGCAGATACGCAGTATTTT.

The V gene is TRBV6-5, the J gene TRBJ1-2; 7 bases map to TRBD1. With V trimmed by 5 bases and J by 4 bases, 1 base remained unmatched. This CDR3 spans 12 amino acids. The V gene's germline CDR1 is MNHEY and CDR2 SVGAGI. The chain's CDR3 is CASSRQGYGYTF. The CDR3 coding sequence is TGTGCCAGCAGTAGACAGGGCTATGGCTACACCTTC.

V gene TRBV4-2 combines with J gene TRBJ1-2; the D is unclear. V was clipped by 1 base and J by 4 bases, with 7 bases between them. The CDR3 has 13 residues. Germline CDR1 LGHNA, CDR2 YNFKEQ. The CDR3 DNA reads as TGTGCCAGCAGCCAAGGTACAGTCTATGGCTACACCTTC. It translates to CASSQGTVYGYTF.